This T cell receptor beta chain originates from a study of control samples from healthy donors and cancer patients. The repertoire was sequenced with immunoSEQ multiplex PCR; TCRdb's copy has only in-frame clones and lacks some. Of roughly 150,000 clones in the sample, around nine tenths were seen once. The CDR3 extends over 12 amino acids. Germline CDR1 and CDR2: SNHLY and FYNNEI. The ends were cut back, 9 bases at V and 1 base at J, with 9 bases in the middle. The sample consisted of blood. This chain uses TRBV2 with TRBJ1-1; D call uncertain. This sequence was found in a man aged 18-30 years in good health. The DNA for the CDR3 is TGTGCCAGACCTCTTACGAACACTGAAGCTTTCTTT. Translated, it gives CARPLTNTEAFF.